The rows below give T cell receptor beta chains drawn from one sample of a study of technical replicates of blood from a few donors. TCRdb's copy holds only in-frame clones and misses some; the assay was immunoSEQ multiplex PCR. The sample lists 65,000 to 95,000 clones; 90% to 95% were seen once. Sequencing was done on a sample of T cells isolated from PBMCs. Source of these receptors: a human donor in good health. Both conserved end residues are part of each CDR3. D genes are given only for firm matches. Size tells how often a clone was seen (once, few, many) or the class of an expanded clone, and some rows leave it out.

size	V	J	D	CDR3	DNA
-	TRBV29-1	TRBJ1-5	TRBD1	CSVGQGSNQPQHF	TGCAGCGTTGGACAGGGGAGCAATCAGCCCCAGCATTTT
-	TRBV19	TRBJ1-1	-	CASSRDRSSEAFF	TGTGCCAGTAGTAGAGACAGGTCCTCTGAAGCTTTCTTT
-	TRBV4-1	TRBJ1-4	-	CASSQGWGGPGEKLFF	TGCGCCAGCAGCCAGGGTTGGGGTGGCCCGGGGGAAAAACTGTTTTTT
-	TRBV6-5	TRBJ1-2	TRBD1	CASSRTGGNYGYTF	TGTGCCAGCAGCAGGACAGGGGGCAACTATGGCTACACCTTC
-	TRBV27	TRBJ2-3	-	CASRNALGTDTQYF	TGTGCCAGCAGGAACGCCTTAGGCACAGATACGCAGTATTTT
-	TRBV10-2	TRBJ2-2	-	CASSPSQGFGELFF	TGCGCCAGCTCCCCTAGTCAGGGGTTCGGGGAGCTGTTTTTT
-	TRBV7-2	TRBJ1-5	-	CASSSHGHSNQPQHF	TGTGCCAGCAGCTCGCACGGACATAGCAATCAGCCCCAGCATTTT
-	TRBV2	TRBJ1-4	-	CASSYGQEKLFF	TGTGCCAGCAGTTATGGACAGGAAAAACTGTTTTTT
once	TRBV10-3	TRBJ2-1	TRBD2	CAISESPSGGPYNEQFF	TGTGCCATCAGTGAGTCTCCTAGCGGGGGCCCTTACAATGAGCAGTTCTTC
-	TRBV27	TRBJ2-7	-	CASSPLADSYEQYF	TGTGCCAGCAGCCCCCTGGCTGACTCCTACGAGCAGTACTTC
-	TRBV18	TRBJ1-1	-	CASSRDEDTEAFF	TGTGCCAGCTCGCGGGACGAAGACACTGAAGCTTTCTTT
-	TRBV19	TRBJ2-3	TRBD1	CASRPGTGGTDTQYF	TGTGCCAGTAGACCCGGGACAGGGGGCACAGATACGCAGTATTTT